This entry lists 25 T cell receptor beta chains sequenced from one sample in a study of shared clonotypes between healthy human individuals. CD45RO negativity and positive selection for CCR7 defined naive CD8 cells, a population that excluded terminally differentiated effector memory CD45RA+ cells. TCRdb's copy holds only in-frame clones and misses some; the assay was immunoSEQ multiplex PCR. The sample yields under 700,000 clones, 95% seen once. The sample consisted of naive CD8+ T cells sorted from blood. The origin of the receptors is a woman in her twenties or thirties in good health.

V gene TRBV19 combines with J gene TRBJ2-7, with a weak D call TRBD2 (6 bases). This CDR3 is built from 14 residues. Trimming took off 5 bases at V and 3 bases at J, with 14 bases between the two ends. Germline V lookup: CDR1 LNHDA, CDR2 SQIVND (reference sequence). DNA for the CDR3: TGTGCCAGTAGTTTCTCGTGGGGGGTCTACGAGCAGTACTTC. Encoded protein: CASSFSWGVYEQYF.

J is TRBJ2-7 and V is TRBV27, with D uncertain. The CDR3 covers 16 residues. Trimming removed 0 bases at V and 3 bases at J, with 15 bases between. Per the germline V gene, CDR1 is MNHEY and CDR2 is SMNVEV (reference sequence). CDR3 DNA sequence: TGTGCCAGCAGTTTATCTTGGGGTACTAAGGTCTACGAGCAGTACTTC. This sequence encodes CASSLSWGTKVYEQYF.

The V call is TRBV4-1, the J call TRBJ2-7, with D perhaps TRBD2 (6 bases). Deletions cut 4 bases from V and 4 bases from J, with 23 bases between. This CDR3 region has 17 residues. Germline V gene data show CDR1 as MGHRA and CDR2 as YSYEKL. CDR3 residues: CASSPDESLEGRYEQYF. In nucleotides, the CDR3 is TGCGCCAGCAGCCCGGACGAGAGCTTGGAGGGTAGGTACGAGCAGTACTTC.

The V and J genes are TRBV7-2 and TRBJ2-7, with 8 bases matching TRBD2. V lost 4 bases and J lost 2; bases outside the gene matches: 7. CDR1 and CDR2 (germline): SGHTA, FQGNSA. This CDR3 comprises 15 residues. The CDR3 loop reads CASSSYTGGTYEQYF. The CDR3 DNA reads TGTGCCAGCAGCTCCTATACGGGGGGGACCTACGAGCAGTACTTC.

The chain employs TRBV5-4 and TRBJ2-1; perhaps TRBD2 as D (5 bases). The V gene lost 3 bases and the J gene lost 6 bases, with 13 bases spanning the gap. The germline CDR1 and CDR2 sequences are SGHNT and YYREEE (reference sequence). The CDR3 has 14 amino acids. CDR3 sequence (DNA): TGTGCCAGCAGCTCTGGCGCTAGCAGCAATGAGCAGTTCTTC. Its translation: CASSSGASSNEQFF.

The chain couples TRBV29-1 to TRBJ2-7; 10 nucleotides align to TRBD2. Germline V lookup: CDR1 SQVTM, CDR2 ANQGSEA. The CDR3 sequence is 13 residues long. J lost 7 bases, V lost 4 bases, and 7 bases had no gene match. The CDR3 coding sequence is TGCAGCGTTGGTAGCGGGAGGCCCCTTGAGCAGTACTTC. Translation gives CSVGSGRPLEQYF.

This sequence joins TRBV13 and TRBJ2-7; D is unresolved. V was clipped by 0 bases and J by 0 bases, with 15 bases between them. CDR3 length equals 17 residues. The germline gives CDR1 PRHDT, CDR2 FYEKMQ (reference sequence). For the CDR3, the DNA is TGTGCCAGCAGCTTAGGCCCGCCGGAAGCCCTCTCCTACGAGCAGTACTTC. Translation gives CASSLGPPEALSYEQYF.

This chain joins TRBV14 and TRBJ2-5, with D possibly TRBD2 on 5 matching bases. The CDR3 is made up of 13 amino acids. CDR1 is SGHDN, CDR2 FVKESK, per germline. V was shortened by 6 bases and J by 10 bases, with 18 bases between the two germline ends. CDR3 residues: CASSLGEEFDQYF. The CDR3 nucleotides read TGTGCCAGCAGTCTGGGAGAGGAATTTGACCAGTACTTC. Variable domain in full (rest from reference TRBV14 and TRBJ2-5): EAGVTQFPSHSVIEKGQTVTLRCDPISGHDNLYWYRRVMGKEIKFLLHFVKESKQDESGMPNNRFLAERTGGTYSTLKVQPAELEDSGVYFCASSLGEEFDQYFGPGTRLLVL.

The V and J genes are TRBV5-1 and TRBJ2-7, with D perhaps given as TRBD1 or TRBD2 (5 bases each). CDR1 SGHRS and CDR2 YFSETQ come from the germline V gene. The CDR3 extends over 14 amino acids. V shed 2 bases and J shed 2 bases, with 11 bases lying between them. The DNA of the CDR3 is TGCGCCAGCAGCTTACGGGACGGAGCCTACGAGCAGTACTTC. Translation: CASSLRDGAYEQYF. The variable domain in full, completed from reference TRBV5-1 and TRBJ2-7, reads KAGVTQTPRYLIKTRGQQVTLSCSPISGHRSVSWYQQTPGQGLQFLFEYFSETQRNKGNFPGRFSGRQFSNSRSEMNVSTLELGDSALYLCASSLRDGAYEQYFGPGTRLTVT.

The rearrangement links TRBV2 to TRBJ1-1; D gene ambiguous. Germline values: CDR1 SNHLY, CDR2 FYNNEI. The CDR3 extends over 11 amino acids. Trimming removed 7 bases at V and 6 bases at J, with 9 bases between. This CDR3 reads CASNIGPEAFF. DNA of the CDR3: TGTGCCAGCAACATAGGGCCTGAAGCTTTCTTT.

The chain recombines TRBV18 with TRBJ2-1, with TRBD2 as a possible D gene (6 bases). The CDR3 is made up of 16 amino acids. From germline, CDR1 is KGHSH and CDR2 LQKENI. V gave up 4 bases and J gave up 8 bases, with 21 bases separating them. The CDR3: CASSHTGVKRVDEQFF. DNA for the CDR3: TGTGCCAGCTCACATACGGGAGTTAAAAGGGTAGATGAGCAGTTCTTC.

CDR3 sequence (DNA): TGTGCCAGCAGCCAAAGACAGGGGGGGTCCTACGAGCAGTACTTC. Translated, it gives CASSQRQGGSYEQYF. V usage is TRBV7-2 and J usage is TRBJ2-7, with TRBD1 matching 9 bases. V lost 5 bases to trimming and J lost 1 base; unmatched junction nucleotides: 6. Per germline, CDR1 SGHTA and CDR2 FQGNSA. The length of the CDR3 is 15 residues.

The chain uses TRBV19 and TRBJ1-1; D ambiguous. The CDR3 is 13 amino acids. V lost 7 bases and J lost 1, with 10 bases in between. From germline, CDR1 is LNHDA and CDR2 SQIVND (reference sequence). The CDR3 bases are TGTGCCAGTACCTTGGCGGGGAACACTGAAGCTTTCTTT. The encoded protein is CASTLAGNTEAFF. Based on the CDR3 plus reference TRBV19 and TRBJ1-1, the full variable domain is DGGITQSPKYLFRKEGQNVTLSCEQNLNHDAMYWYRQDPGQGLRLIYYSQIVNDFQKGDIAEGYSVSREKKESFPLTVTSAQKNPTAFYLCASTLAGNTEAFFGQGTRLTVV.

This clone was picked up one time. The chain has TRBV4-1 and TRBJ2-7; D is perhaps TRBD1 (6 bases). CDR1 and CDR2 from the germline V gene are MGHRA and YSYEKL. CDR3 size: 16 residues. V was cut by 0 bases and J by 2 bases, with 14 bases left in between. As DNA, the CDR3 is TGCGCCAGCAGCCAAGATCCCCAGGGGTTCCCCTACGAGCAGTACTTC. The encoded protein is CASSQDPQGFPYEQYF.

This clone is a singleton in its sample. The chain carries TRBV10-1 and TRBJ2-7; unclear D gene. There are 13 residues in the CDR3. Germline lookup yields CDR1 WNHNN and CDR2 SYGVQD (reference sequence). The ends were cut back, 7 bases at V and 5 bases at J, with 15 bases in the middle. For the CDR3, the DNA is TGCGCCAGCACCTCCGCCCTAGGCCACGAGCAGTACTTC. Translated, it gives CASTSALGHEQYF.

This chain joins TRBV28 and TRBJ2-3; a weak D match, TRBD1 (6 bases). There are 14 residues in the CDR3. Trimming pared 6 bases from V and 7 bases from J, leaving 17 bases between. CDR1 is MDHEN and CDR2 is SYDVKM in the germline V gene. The CDR3 DNA is TGTGCCAGCAGCCCTGACAGGCCCCTAAATACGCAGTATTTT. This encodes CASSPDRPLNTQYF. Based on the CDR3 plus reference TRBV28 and TRBJ2-3, the full variable domain is DVKVTQSSRYLVKRTGEKVFLECVQDMDHENMFWYRQDPGLGLRLIYFSYDVKMKEKGDIPEGYSVSREKKERFSLILESASTNQTSMYLCASSPDRPLNTQYFGPGTRLTVL.

The chain carries TRBV4-1 and TRBJ2-1; 10 bases match TRBD1. This CDR3 comprises 15 residues. V dropped 6 bases and J dropped 5; count of bases not matched to a gene: 7. The germline V gene has CDR1 MGHRA and CDR2 YSYEKL. This CDR3 reads CASRLDRGRNNEQFF. In DNA form, the CDR3 reads TGCGCCAGCAGACTCGACAGGGGGCGAAACAATGAGCAGTTCTTC.

V and J are TRBV4-1 and TRBJ2-5; D not resolved. Germline lookup yields CDR1 MGHRA and CDR2 YSYEKL. The CDR3 is 15 residues long. V was pared by 0 bases and J by 5 bases, with 13 bases between. CDR3: CASSQDLASPETQYF. The DNA of the CDR3 is TGCGCCAGCAGCCAAGATCTCGCGAGCCCCGAGACCCAGTACTTC.

This chain uses TRBV5-1 with TRBJ1-5; no firm D call. Germline CDR1 and CDR2: SGHRS and YFSETQ. The CDR3 sequence is 14 residues long. V was trimmed by 10 bases and J by 0 bases, leaving 14 bases between them. CDR3 sequence reads: CAARCESSNQPQHF. CDR3 coding DNA: TGCGCCGCACGCTGTGAGAGTAGCAATCAGCCCCAGCATTTT. Filled out from reference TRBV5-1 and TRBJ1-5, the complete variable domain reads KAGVTQTPRYLIKTRGQQVTLSCSPISGHRSVSWYQQTPGQGLQFLFEYFSETQRNKGNFPGRFSGRQFSNSRSEMNVSTLELGDSALYLCAARCESSNQPQHFGDGTRLSIL.

The J gene is TRBJ2-7, the V gene TRBV5-1; the D is unclear. The CDR3 consists of 12 residues. V lost 5 bases and J 1 base, leaving 7 bases between the germline ends. In germline, CDR1 is SGHRS, CDR2 YFSETQ. The CDR3 here is CASRSSSYEQYF. The CDR3 bases are TGCGCCAGCAGAAGCTCGTCCTACGAGCAGTACTTC.

The rearrangement uses TRBV10-3 and TRBJ2-7, with 10 bases aligning to TRBD1. The CDR3 extends over 15 amino acids. The V gene's germline CDR1 is ENHRY and CDR2 SYGVKD. The ends lost 10 bases at V and 0 bases at J; junction bases unmatched: 9. The CDR3 region is CATGGGQGFSYEQYF. The CDR3 coding sequence is TGTGCCACAGGGGGGGGACAGGGGTTCTCCTACGAGCAGTACTTC.

The chain is built from TRBV10-2 and TRBJ2-7; 10 nucleotides align to TRBD2. Looked up from germline, CDR1 is WSHSY and CDR2 is SAAADI. J was trimmed by 6 bases and V by 8 bases; bases with no gene match: 7. This CDR3 is built from 13 residues. The CDR3 region has the DNA TGCGCCAGCCGCTCCGGACTAGCGGCCGAGCAGTACTTC. Translated: CASRSGLAAEQYF.

V and J are TRBV28 and TRBJ1-1, with unresolved D. Trimming cost V 6 bases and J 11 bases, with 22 bases left between them. Germline CDR1 reads MDHEN; CDR2 reads SYDVKM. This CDR3 has 14 residues. The CDR3 region is CASSLPTGVRTAFF. CDR3 DNA: TGTGCCAGCAGCCTACCCACCGGGGTTAGGACCGCTTTCTTT.

This clone was seen a few times. V and J are TRBV6-5 and TRBJ2-7; 7 nucleotides line up with TRBD1. The V segment lost 5 bases and the J segment 3 bases; nucleotides outside the gene matches: 4. CDR3 length: 13 residues. Germline CDR1 reads MNHEY; CDR2 reads SVGAGI. CDR3 in amino acids: CASSAGTVYEQYF. CDR3 nucleotide sequence: TGTGCCAGCAGTGCCGGGACAGTCTACGAGCAGTACTTC.

The chain has TRBV11-2 and TRBJ2-1, with TRBD2 matching 7 bases. This CDR3 comprises 15 residues. Trimming took 4 bases from V and 8 from J; bases not matched to a gene: 11. Germline V gene sequence: CDR1 SGHAT, CDR2 FQNNGV. The CDR3 loop is CASSSTWEGPYEQFF. For the CDR3, the DNA is TGTGCCAGCAGCTCGACATGGGAGGGCCCTTATGAGCAGTTCTTC.